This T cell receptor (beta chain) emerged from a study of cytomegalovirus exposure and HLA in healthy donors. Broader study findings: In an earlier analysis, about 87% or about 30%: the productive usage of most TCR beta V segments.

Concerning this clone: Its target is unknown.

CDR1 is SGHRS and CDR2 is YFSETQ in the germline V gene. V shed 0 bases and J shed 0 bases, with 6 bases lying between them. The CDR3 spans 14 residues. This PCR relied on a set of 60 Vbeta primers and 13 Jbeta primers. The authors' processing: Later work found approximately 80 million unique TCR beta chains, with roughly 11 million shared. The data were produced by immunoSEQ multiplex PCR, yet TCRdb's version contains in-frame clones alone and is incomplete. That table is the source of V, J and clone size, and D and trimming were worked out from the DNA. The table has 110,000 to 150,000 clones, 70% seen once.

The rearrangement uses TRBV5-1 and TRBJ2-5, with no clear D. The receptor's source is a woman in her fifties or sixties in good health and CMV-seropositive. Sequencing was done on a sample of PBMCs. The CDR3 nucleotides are TGCGCCAGCAGCTTGGCAGGATACCAAGAGACCCAGTACTTC. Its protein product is CASSLAGYQETQYF.